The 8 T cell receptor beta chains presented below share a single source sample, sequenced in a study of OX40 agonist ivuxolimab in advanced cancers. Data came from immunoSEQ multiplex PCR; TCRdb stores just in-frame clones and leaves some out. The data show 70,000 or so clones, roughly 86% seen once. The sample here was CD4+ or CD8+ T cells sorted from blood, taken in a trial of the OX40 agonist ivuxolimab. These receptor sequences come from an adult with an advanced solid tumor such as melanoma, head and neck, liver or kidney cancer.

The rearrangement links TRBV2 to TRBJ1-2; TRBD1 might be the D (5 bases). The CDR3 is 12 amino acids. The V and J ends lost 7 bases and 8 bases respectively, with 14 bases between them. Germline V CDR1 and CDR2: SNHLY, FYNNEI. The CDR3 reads CASIGTRAGYTF. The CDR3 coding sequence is TGTGCCAGCATTGGGACCCGGGCGGGCTACACCTTC.

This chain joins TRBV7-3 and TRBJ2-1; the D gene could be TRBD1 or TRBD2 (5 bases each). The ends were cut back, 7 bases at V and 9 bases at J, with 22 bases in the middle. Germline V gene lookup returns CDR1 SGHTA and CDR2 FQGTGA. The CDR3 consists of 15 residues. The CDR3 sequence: CASTPEVGVQREQFF. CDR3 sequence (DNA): TGTGCCAGCACCCCCGAAGTGGGGGTACAGCGTGAGCAGTTCTTC. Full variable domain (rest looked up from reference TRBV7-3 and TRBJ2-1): GAGVSQTPSNKVTEKGKYVELRCDPISGHTALYWYRQSLGQGPEFLIYFQGTGAADDSGLPNDRFFAVRPEGSVSTLKIQRTERGDSAVYLCASTPEVGVQREQFFGPGTRLTVL.

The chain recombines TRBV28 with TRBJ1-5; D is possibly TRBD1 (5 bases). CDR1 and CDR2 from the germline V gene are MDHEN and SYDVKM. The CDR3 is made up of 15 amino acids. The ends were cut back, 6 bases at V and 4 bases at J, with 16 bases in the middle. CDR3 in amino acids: CASSGRQGRNQPQHF. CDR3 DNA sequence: TGTGCCAGCAGCGGGAGGCAGGGTAGGAATCAGCCCCAGCATTTT.

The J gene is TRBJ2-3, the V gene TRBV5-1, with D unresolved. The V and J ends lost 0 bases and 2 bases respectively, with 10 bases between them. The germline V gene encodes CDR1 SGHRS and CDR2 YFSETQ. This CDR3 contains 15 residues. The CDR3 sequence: CASSLDGSSTDTQYF. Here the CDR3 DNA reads TGCGCCAGCAGCTTGGATGGTAGCTCCACAGATACGCAGTATTTT.

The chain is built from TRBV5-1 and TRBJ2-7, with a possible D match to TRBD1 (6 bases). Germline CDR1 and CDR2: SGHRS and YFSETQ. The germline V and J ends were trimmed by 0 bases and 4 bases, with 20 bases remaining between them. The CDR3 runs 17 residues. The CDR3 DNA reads TGCGCCAGCAGCTTGGTGGCGAACAGGGCGTTGTGGTACGAGCAGTACTTC. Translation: CASSLVANRALWYEQYF. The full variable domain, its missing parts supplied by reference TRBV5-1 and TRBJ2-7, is KAGVTQTPRYLIKTRGQQVTLSCSPISGHRSVSWYQQTPGQGLQFLFEYFSETQRNKGNFPGRFSGRQFSNSRSEMNVSTLELGDSALYLCASSLVANRALWYEQYFGPGTRLTVT.

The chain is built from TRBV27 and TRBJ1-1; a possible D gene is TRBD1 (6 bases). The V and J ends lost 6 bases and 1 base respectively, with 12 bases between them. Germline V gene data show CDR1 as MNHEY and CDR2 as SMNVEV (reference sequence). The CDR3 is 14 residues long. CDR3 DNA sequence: TGTGCCAGCAGCTGGGCAGGGGCGAACACTGAAGCTTTCTTT. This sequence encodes CASSWAGANTEAFF.

This CDR3 reads CASSLMTSGKSNEQFF. The CDR3 region has the DNA TGCGCCAGCAGCTTAATGACTAGCGGGAAATCAAATGAGCAGTTCTTC. This chain uses TRBV5-1 with TRBJ2-1, with 11 bases that match TRBD2. This CDR3 has 16 residues. Germline lookup yields CDR1 SGHRS and CDR2 YFSETQ. The ends lost 2 bases at V and 7 bases at J; junction bases unmatched: 8.

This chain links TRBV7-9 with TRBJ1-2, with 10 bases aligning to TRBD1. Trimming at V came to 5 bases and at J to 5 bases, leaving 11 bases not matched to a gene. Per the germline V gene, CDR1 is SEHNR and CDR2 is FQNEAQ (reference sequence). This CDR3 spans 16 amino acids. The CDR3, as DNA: TGTGCCAGCAGCATCTCCGAGACAGGGGGCTTGTATGGCTACACCTTC. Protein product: CASSISETGGLYGYTF.